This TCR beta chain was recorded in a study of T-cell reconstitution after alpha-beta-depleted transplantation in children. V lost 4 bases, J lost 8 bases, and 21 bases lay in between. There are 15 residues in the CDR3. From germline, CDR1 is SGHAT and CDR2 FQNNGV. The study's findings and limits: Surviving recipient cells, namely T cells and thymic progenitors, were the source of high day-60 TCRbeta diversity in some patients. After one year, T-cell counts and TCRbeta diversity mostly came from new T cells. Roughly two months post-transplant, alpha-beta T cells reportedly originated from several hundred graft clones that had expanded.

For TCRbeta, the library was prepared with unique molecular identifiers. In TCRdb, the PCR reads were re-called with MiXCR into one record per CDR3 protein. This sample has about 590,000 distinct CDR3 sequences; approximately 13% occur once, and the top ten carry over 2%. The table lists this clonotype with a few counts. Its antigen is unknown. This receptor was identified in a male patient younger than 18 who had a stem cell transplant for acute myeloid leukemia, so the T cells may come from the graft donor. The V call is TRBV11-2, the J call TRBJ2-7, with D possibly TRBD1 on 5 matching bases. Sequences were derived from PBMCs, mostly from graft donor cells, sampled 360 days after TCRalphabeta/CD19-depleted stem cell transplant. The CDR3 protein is CASSSDAEDTTQQYF. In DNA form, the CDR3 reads TGTGCCAGCAGCTCTGACGCCGAGGACACCACCCAGCAGTACTTC.